This TCR beta chain was sequenced in a study of Ad26.COV2.S vaccination and SARS-CoV-2 variants. The wider study: Into the muscle, Ad26.COV2.S was dosed once or twice, 56 days apart.

TCRdb's table, derived via immunoSEQ multiplex PCR, lists solely in-frame clones and lacks some. The table records 400,000 or so clones, 88% of them present only once. Treatment described: about 20 received Ad26.COV2.S at low or high dose, single or two shots; about 5 received placebo; per-sample allocation not given. Day 63 after the first injection of vaccine or placebo was the sampling time. As for this clone: The antigen is undetermined.

CDR3 length: 16 amino acids. V shed 4 bases, J shed 5 bases, and the junction held 11 bases outside the gene matches. From germline, CDR1 is KGHDR and CDR2 SFDVKD. Whole-study findings and limits: Possible underestimation of total T cell responses by the TCR breadth and depth analyses was noted.

This sequence joins TRBV24-1 and TRBJ2-3; 7 bases line up with TRBD1. The sample in question was peripheral blood, obtained in a trial of Ad26.COV2.S vaccine versus placebo. The TCR comes from a person aged 18 to 59 who received the Ad26.COV2.S COVID-19 vaccine or a placebo. The CDR3 region has the DNA TGTGCCACCAGTGAAAACTGGGCAGGGGGTAGAGATACGCAGTATTTT. Amino acid sequence: CATSENWAGGRDTQYF.